The next 4 T cell receptor beta chains were all read from a single sample in a study of human T cells and chemical hapten exposure. This sample's time point: patch test 1, 2 weeks after DPC sensitization. As to treatment: therapeutic diphenylcyclopropenone sensitization with weekly scalp DPC. TCRdb reprocessed the RACE reads with MiXCR, giving one entry per CDR3 protein. Of about 380,000 distinct CDR3 sequences listed, about 4.8% are singletons. Sequences were derived from whole blood, sampled in connection with sensitization to the hapten diphenylcyclopropenone (DPC). The receptors derive from a woman aged 50 to 60 with alopecia areata. Some clones in this sample may be carry-over from other donors' samples.

The chain couples TRBV6-5 to TRBJ2-1; tentatively, D is TRBD1 or TRBD2 (7 bases each). V was clipped by 2 bases and J by 7 bases, with 18 bases between them. The CDR3 length is 16 residues. Germline V gives CDR1 MNHEY, CDR2 SVGAGI. The DNA for the CDR3 is TGTGCCAGCAGTTACCTACAGGGGCTGGGGGGGAATGAGCAGTTCTTC. Encoded protein: CASSYLQGLGGNEQFF.

This clonotype occurred many times. V gene TRBV2 combines with J gene TRBJ2-3, with 12 bases fitting TRBD1. Germline values: CDR1 SNHLY, CDR2 FYNNEI. The V gene end was trimmed by 7 bases and the J gene end by 4 bases; junction bases not matched to a gene: 9. The CDR3 contains 16 residues. CDR3: CASIPGGTGGADTQYF. The CDR3 DNA reads TGTGCCAGCATTCCAGGCGGGACAGGGGGCGCAGATACGCAGTATTTT.

The chain couples TRBV5-5 to TRBJ2-3, with TRBD1 as a possible D gene (5 bases). The CDR3 is 14 residues long. The germline V gene encodes CDR1 SGHKS and CDR2 YYEKEE (reference sequence). Trimming took 4 bases from V and 2 from J, leaving 11 bases between them. The CDR3 loop is CASSLGRYTDTQYF. The CDR3 bases are TGTGCCAGCAGCCTGGGGCGCTACACAGATACGCAGTATTTT.

This clonotype was counted at least ten times. The CDR3 is CASSEEGLSNQPQHF. The CDR3 DNA reads as TGTGCCAGCAGTGAAGAAGGGTTAAGCAATCAGCCCCAGCATTTT. V gene TRBV6-1 combines with J gene TRBJ1-5; D unresolved. CDR3 length equals 15 residues. The V gene lost 1 base and the J gene lost 1 base, with 8 bases spanning the gap. The germline V gene encodes CDR1 MNHNS and CDR2 SASEGT.